The sequence of this T cell receptor (beta chain) was determined in a study of T-cell memory formation after mild COVID-19. Study-wide findings and caveats: CD4/CD8 balance held among clones contracting day 15 to 85, and later expanders leaned CD4+. Contracting CD4+ clones sat mainly in CM and EM; CD8+ in EMRA.

A word on this clonotype: Its target is unknown.

It was 5'RACE with constant-segment primers that produced the TCR alpha and TCR beta cDNA libraries, which carried sample barcodes and UMIs. Using its own MiXCR run on the 5' RACE reads, TCRdb lists one record per CDR3 protein. The sample carries over 450,000 distinct CDR3 sequences, approximately 20% recorded once. CDR1 is KGHSH, CDR2 LQKENI, per germline. The CDR3 covers 15 residues. Trimming left V 0 bases short and J 6 bases short, with 13 bases between. V and J are TRBV18 and TRBJ2-3, with D perhaps matching TRBD1 or TRBD2 (5 bases each). The receptor comes from an adult woman who had mild COVID-19 (a few samples of this study predate the infection). Cell type and time point are not known. Sequencing was carried out using PBMCs or a T cell subset sorted from them (not recorded which). CDR3: CASSPPGRSLDTQYF. The CDR3 region has the DNA TGTGCCAGCTCACCACCGGGACGGAGCTTGGATACGCAGTATTTT.